This TCR beta chain was captured by sequencing in a study of shared clonotypes between healthy human individuals. Study results and limitations: The naive CD4 repertoires of several donors were compared, and around 4.9% of clonotypes were shared. Generally, naive subsets came out with larger estimated richness than memory subsets.

Each subset's genomic DNA was split evenly across several immunoSEQ plates. Using immunoSEQ multiplex PCR, the repertoire was profiled, and TCRdb retains in-frame clones only, with some absent. The data contain about 2.1 million clones, around 95% of them singletons. The CDR3 is made up of 13 amino acids. Germline-derived CDR1 and CDR2 are SGHTA and FQGNSA. Between the trimmed V and J ends, which lost 5 bases and 8 bases, there was a span of 13 bases. Naive CD8 isolation took CD45RO-negative cells positively selected for CCR7 and excluded terminally differentiated effector memory CD45RA+ cells. To note about this clone: Antigen: not known.

The chain uses TRBV7-2 and TRBJ2-1, with D possibly TRBD2 on 6 matching bases. Sample: naive CD8+ T cells from PBMCs. This sequence was found in a man younger than 35 in good health. Some clones in this sample may be carry-over from other donors' samples. For the CDR3, the DNA is TGTGCCAGCAGCGCGGGATGGGGCGATGAGCAGTTCTTC. Translation gives CASSAGWGDEQFF.